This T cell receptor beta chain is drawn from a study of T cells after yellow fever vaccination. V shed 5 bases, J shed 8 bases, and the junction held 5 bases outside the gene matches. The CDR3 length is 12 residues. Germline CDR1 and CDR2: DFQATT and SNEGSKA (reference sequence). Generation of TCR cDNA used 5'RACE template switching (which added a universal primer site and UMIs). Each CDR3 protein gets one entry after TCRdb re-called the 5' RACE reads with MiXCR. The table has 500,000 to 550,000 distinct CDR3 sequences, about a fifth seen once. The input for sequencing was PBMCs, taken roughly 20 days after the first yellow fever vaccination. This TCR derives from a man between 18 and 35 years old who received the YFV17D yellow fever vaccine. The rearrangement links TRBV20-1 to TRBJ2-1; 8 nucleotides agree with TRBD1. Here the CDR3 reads CSAPDRVDEQFF. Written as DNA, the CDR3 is TGCAGTGCTCCGGACAGGGTAGATGAGCAGTTCTTC.